A selection of T cell receptor beta chains follows, all from one sample in a study of shared clonotypes between healthy human individuals. Assay: immunoSEQ multiplex PCR; the TCRdb copy retains only in-frame clones and omits some. The data contain about 600,000 clones, approximately 97% of them seen just once; the ten biggest clones take up 0.057%. The sequenced sample was naive CD4+ T cells sorted from blood. These receptors came from a woman younger than 45 in good health. The CDR3 runs from the conserved cysteine through the conserved F or W. The order of the fields is D gene, clone size, J gene, V gene, CDR3 DNA, CDR3 protein. D genes are given only for firm matches. Clone size is shown for a subset of rows, as once, few, many or a class of expanded clone.

d_call: NA
clone_size: few
j_call: TRBJ2-7
v_call: TRBV6-5
cdr3_nt: TGTGCCAGCAGTTATGGTGGTGAGCAGTACTTC
cdr3_aa: CASSYGGEQYF

d_call: TRBD1
clone_size: NA
j_call: TRBJ2-7
v_call: TRBV18
cdr3_nt: TGTGCCAGCTCACCACCGGGGACAGGGGTCCACGAGCAGTACTTC
cdr3_aa: CASSPPGTGVHEQYF

d_call: NA
clone_size: NA
j_call: TRBJ1-1
v_call: TRBV18
cdr3_nt: TGTGCCAGCACCGGGGACCTAGGGAACACTGAAGCTTTCTTT
cdr3_aa: CASTGDLGNTEAFF

d_call: TRBD1
clone_size: once
j_call: TRBJ1-1
v_call: TRBV28
cdr3_nt: TGTGCCAGCAGTTCCCAGGGGGGGAACACTGAAGCTTTCTTT
cdr3_aa: CASSSQGGNTEAFF

d_call: TRBD2
clone_size: NA
j_call: TRBJ2-7
v_call: TRBV28
cdr3_nt: TGTGCCAGCAGTTTATGGCGGGAGGGCCCGTCCGAGCAGTACTTC
cdr3_aa: CASSLWREGPSEQYF

d_call: TRBD2
clone_size: NA
j_call: TRBJ2-7
v_call: TRBV15
cdr3_nt: TGTGCCACCAGCAGGGAGTTAGCGGGAGTAATGTACGAGCAGTACTTC
cdr3_aa: CATSRELAGVMYEQYF

d_call: NA
clone_size: NA
j_call: TRBJ2-2
v_call: TRBV6-5
cdr3_nt: TGTGCCAGCAGTTACGAGGGCCTAGTACCCGGGGAGCTGTTTTTT
cdr3_aa: CASSYEGLVPGELFF

d_call: TRBD1
clone_size: NA
j_call: TRBJ1-1
v_call: TRBV23-1
cdr3_nt: TGCGCCAGCAGTCATCGCCCGCTTTGGACAGGTGAAGCTTTCTTT
cdr3_aa: CASSHRPLWTGEAFF

d_call: NA
clone_size: NA
j_call: TRBJ2-7
v_call: TRBV7-3
cdr3_nt: TGTGCCAGCAGCCCCCTCCGCCACGAGCAGTACTTC
cdr3_aa: CASSPLRHEQYF

d_call: NA
clone_size: NA
j_call: TRBJ2-7
v_call: TRBV4-2
cdr3_nt: TGTGCCAGCAGCCAAGATTCAGGGTCCTACCGGAGCTCCTACGAGCAGTACTTC
cdr3_aa: CASSQDSGSYRSSYEQYF

d_call: TRBD1
clone_size: once
j_call: TRBJ1-1
v_call: TRBV19
cdr3_nt: TGTGCCAGTAGTCGCATTCAGACAGGGTTGACTGAAGCTTTCTTT
cdr3_aa: CASSRIQTGLTEAFF

d_call: TRBD1
clone_size: NA
j_call: TRBJ2-7
v_call: TRBV10-3
cdr3_nt: TGTGCCATCAGTGAGCCGACAGGGGCTACCTCCCACGAGCAGTACTTC
cdr3_aa: CAISEPTGATSHEQYF

d_call: TRBD2
clone_size: NA
j_call: TRBJ2-7
v_call: TRBV10-2
cdr3_nt: TGCGCCAGCATCCCCGGGGGGGGGACCGGCAAGCAGTACTTC
cdr3_aa: CASIPGGGTGKQYF

d_call: TRBD1
clone_size: NA
j_call: TRBJ2-1
v_call: TRBV2
cdr3_nt: TGTGCCAGCAGTGGACAGGGGGGTCTTGAGCAGTTCTTC
cdr3_aa: CASSGQGGLEQFF

d_call: NA
clone_size: NA
j_call: TRBJ2-2
v_call: TRBV28
cdr3_nt: TGTGCCAGCACCCCGTATGGGCAAAACATAGGCGGGGAGCTGTTTTTT
cdr3_aa: CASTPYGQNIGGELFF

d_call: TRBD2
clone_size: NA
j_call: TRBJ2-3
v_call: TRBV28
cdr3_nt: TGTGCCAGCAGTTCAGGACTAGCGAGATACACAGATACGCAGTATTTT
cdr3_aa: CASSSGLARYTDTQYF

d_call: TRBD2
clone_size: NA
j_call: TRBJ2-5
v_call: TRBV18
cdr3_nt: TGTGCCAGCTCACCACGACTAGCGGCAGGAGAAGAGACCCAGTACTTC
cdr3_aa: CASSPRLAAGEETQYF

d_call: NA
clone_size: NA
j_call: TRBJ2-5
v_call: TRBV30
cdr3_nt: TGTGCCTGGAGTATTTTGGGGTCGGGAGAGACCCAGTACTTC
cdr3_aa: CAWSILGSGETQYF

d_call: NA
clone_size: NA
j_call: TRBJ2-7
v_call: TRBV28
cdr3_nt: TGTGCCAGCAGTTTCCCTCCCCCAGGTGCCAACTCCTACGAGCAGTACTTC
cdr3_aa: CASSFPPPGANSYEQYF

d_call: NA
clone_size: NA
j_call: TRBJ1-5
v_call: TRBV10-2
cdr3_nt: TGCGCCAGCAGCAGACAGGTGAGCAATCAGCCCCAGCATTTT
cdr3_aa: CASSRQVSNQPQHF

d_call: TRBD2
clone_size: NA
j_call: TRBJ2-5
v_call: TRBV19
cdr3_nt: TGTGCCAGTAGTATGGGTAGCGGGAGAGAGACCCAGTACTTC
cdr3_aa: CASSMGSGRETQYF

d_call: TRBD1
clone_size: NA
j_call: TRBJ1-5
v_call: TRBV6-5
cdr3_nt: TGTGCCAGCAGCGGACAGGGGACGCAGCCCCAGCATTTT
cdr3_aa: CASSGQGTQPQHF

d_call: TRBD1
clone_size: once
j_call: TRBJ1-5
v_call: TRBV6-1
cdr3_nt: TGTGCCAGCATTACCCGGGACAGGGTTAGGCAGCCCCAGCATTTT
cdr3_aa: CASITRDRVRQPQHF

d_call: NA
clone_size: once
j_call: TRBJ2-7
v_call: TRBV6-5
cdr3_nt: TGTGCCAGCAGGGCCGGGGACCACGAGCAGTACTTC
cdr3_aa: CASRAGDHEQYF

d_call: TRBD1
clone_size: NA
j_call: TRBJ2-4
v_call: TRBV27
cdr3_nt: TGTGCCAGCATTCGGACAGGGAAGGCAAAAAACATTCAGTACTTC
cdr3_aa: CASIRTGKAKNIQYF

d_call: TRBD2
clone_size: NA
j_call: TRBJ2-7
v_call: TRBV13
cdr3_nt: TGTGCCAGCAGCCCCCACGATAGCGGGAGCTACGAGCAGTACTTC
cdr3_aa: CASSPHDSGSYEQYF

d_call: NA
clone_size: NA
j_call: TRBJ2-7
v_call: TRBV6-5
cdr3_nt: TGTGCCAGCAGTTACTCGCCTGGACCTTACGGGCAGTACTTC
cdr3_aa: CASSYSPGPYGQYF

d_call: TRBD1
clone_size: NA
j_call: TRBJ1-3
v_call: TRBV18
cdr3_nt: TGTGCCAGCTCACCACCGGACAGGGGGCTCGGAAACACCATATATTTT
cdr3_aa: CASSPPDRGLGNTIYF

d_call: TRBD1
clone_size: NA
j_call: TRBJ2-7
v_call: TRBV10-3
cdr3_nt: TGTGCCATCAGTGAGGGACAGGGGATGCGCGAGCAGTACTTC
cdr3_aa: CAISEGQGMREQYF

d_call: TRBD2
clone_size: once
j_call: TRBJ2-1
v_call: TRBV9
cdr3_nt: TGTGCCAGCAGCGTAACCGGGACTAGCGGGCACAATGAGCAGTTCTTC
cdr3_aa: CASSVTGTSGHNEQFF

d_call: NA
clone_size: NA
j_call: TRBJ1-2
v_call: TRBV6-4
cdr3_nt: TGTGCCAGCAGCACAAACAGGGCAGGTGGCTACACCTTC
cdr3_aa: CASSTNRAGGYTF

d_call: NA
clone_size: NA
j_call: TRBJ2-3
v_call: TRBV28
cdr3_nt: TGTGCCAGCTCTTTATGGCAGGGTAGCACAGATACGCAGTATTTT
cdr3_aa: CASSLWQGSTDTQYF

d_call: NA
clone_size: NA
j_call: TRBJ2-3
v_call: TRBV7-8
cdr3_nt: TGTGCCAGCAGCTTAGAGGCTCGAGATCTCGCCACAGATACGCAGTATTTT
cdr3_aa: CASSLEARDLATDTQYF

d_call: TRBD1
clone_size: NA
j_call: TRBJ2-7
v_call: TRBV5-1
cdr3_nt: TGTGCCAGCAGCACCATCGGGGACAGTACCTACGAGCAGTACTTC
cdr3_aa: CASSTIGDSTYEQYF

d_call: NA
clone_size: NA
j_call: TRBJ2-7
v_call: TRBV5-4
cdr3_nt: TGTGCCAGCAGCCCCCAAACCTCTAGCACCGAGCAGTACTTC
cdr3_aa: CASSPQTSSTEQYF

d_call: TRBD1
clone_size: NA
j_call: TRBJ2-7
v_call: TRBV2
cdr3_nt: TGTGCCAGCAGGGCTTACAGGGGGCCCTACGAGCAGTACTTC
cdr3_aa: CASRAYRGPYEQYF

d_call: NA
clone_size: NA
j_call: TRBJ2-1
v_call: TRBV7-9
cdr3_nt: TGTGCCAGCAGCCCCCGTACCCCTACCTCCTACAATGAGCAGTTCTTC
cdr3_aa: CASSPRTPTSYNEQFF

d_call: NA
clone_size: once
j_call: TRBJ2-7
v_call: TRBV28
cdr3_nt: TGTGCCAGCAGTTTACCAGGCTTTTACGAGCAGTACTTC
cdr3_aa: CASSLPGFYEQYF

d_call: NA
clone_size: NA
j_call: TRBJ1-5
v_call: TRBV28
cdr3_nt: TGTGCCAGCAGTTTTCTGCGGCAGCCCCAGCATTTT
cdr3_aa: CASSFLRQPQHF

d_call: NA
clone_size: NA
j_call: TRBJ1-1
v_call: TRBV6-1
cdr3_nt: TGTGCCAGCAGGTGGGCGGGCACTGAAGCTTTCTTT
cdr3_aa: CASRWAGTEAFF

d_call: NA
clone_size: few
j_call: TRBJ2-7
v_call: TRBV28
cdr3_nt: TGTGCCAGCAATGGCTCGCCCAGGTACGAGCAGTACTTC
cdr3_aa: CASNGSPRYEQYF

d_call: NA
clone_size: NA
j_call: TRBJ1-2
v_call: TRBV28
cdr3_nt: TGTGCCAGCAGTTGGGGGGCTGACTATGGCTACACCTTC
cdr3_aa: CASSWGADYGYTF

d_call: NA
clone_size: NA
j_call: TRBJ1-1
v_call: TRBV23-1
cdr3_nt: TGCGCCAGCAGGACAGTCATGAACACTGAAGCTTTCTTT
cdr3_aa: CASRTVMNTEAFF

d_call: TRBD1
clone_size: NA
j_call: TRBJ2-1
v_call: TRBV15
cdr3_nt: TGTGCCACCAGTGAGATTCCCCGGGACAGACCCTACAATGAGCAGTTCTTC
cdr3_aa: CATSEIPRDRPYNEQFF

d_call: NA
clone_size: NA
j_call: TRBJ1-1
v_call: TRBV18
cdr3_nt: TGTGCCAGCTCACTCCGCAGGGATCCTACTGAAGCTTTCTTT
cdr3_aa: CASSLRRDPTEAFF

d_call: TRBD1
clone_size: NA
j_call: TRBJ2-7
v_call: TRBV10-3
cdr3_nt: TGTGCCACAGACAGGGGGCTTAACGAGCAGTACTTC
cdr3_aa: CATDRGLNEQYF

d_call: NA
clone_size: NA
j_call: TRBJ1-1
v_call: TRBV6-5
cdr3_nt: TGTGCCAGCAGTTCCGGGACTGAAGCTTTCTTT
cdr3_aa: CASSSGTEAFF

d_call: NA
clone_size: NA
j_call: TRBJ2-7
v_call: TRBV5-1
cdr3_nt: TGCGCCAGCAGCTTGGAGGGCAGCTCCTACGAGCAGTACTTC
cdr3_aa: CASSLEGSSYEQYF